The rows below give T cell receptor beta chains drawn from one sample of a study of T cells in Graves' hyperthyroidism and ophthalmopathy. TCRdb recomputed calls from the multiplex PCR reads with MiXCR, one row per CDR3 protein. The sample lists hundreds of thousands of distinct CDR3 sequences; 20% were seen once. The sequencing sample was made of blood. These receptors all stem from a man younger than 45 with Graves' ophthalmopathy. CDR3s include the opening cysteine and the closing phenylalanine or tryptophan. Each record gives: V gene, D gene, clone size, J gene, CDR3 DNA, CDR3 protein. D genes are given only for firm matches. Some rows have no size entry. The others give once, few or many, or a class for an expanded clone.

v_gene: TRBV3-1; d_gene: TRBD1; abundance: few; j_gene: TRBJ2-2; CDR3nt: TGTGCCAGCAGTCCTACCGTAAGACGGGACAGGACGGCCGGGGAGCTGTTTTTT; CDR3aa: CASSPTVRRDRTAGELFF
v_gene: TRBV6-2/TRBV6-3; d_gene: TRBD1; abundance: few; j_gene: TRBJ1-1; CDR3nt: TGTGCCAGCAGTTACGGCAATCCCACCCGGGACAGGGGAGAATTGAACACTGAAGCTTTCTTT; CDR3aa: CASSYGNPTRDRGELNTEAFF
v_gene: TRBV9; d_gene: -; abundance: -; j_gene: TRBJ2-7; CDR3nt: TGTGCCAGCAGCGTAGGGGGTCCGGACGCATACGAGCAGTACTTC; CDR3aa: CASSVGGPDAYEQYF
v_gene: TRBV5-1; d_gene: TRBD1; abundance: many; j_gene: TRBJ1-6; CDR3nt: TGCGCCAGCAGCAACGACAGGGTATCTTCACCCCTCCACTTT; CDR3aa: CASSNDRVSSPLHF
v_gene: TRBV28; d_gene: TRBD2; abundance: few; j_gene: TRBJ2-7; CDR3nt: TGTGCCAGCAGTTTATCTAGCGGGAGTCACGAGCAGTACTTC; CDR3aa: CASSLSSGSHEQYF
v_gene: TRBV7-8; d_gene: TRBD2; abundance: -; j_gene: TRBJ2-1; CDR3nt: TGTGCCAGCGAACTAGCGGGAGTTGGGCATGAGCAGTTCTTC; CDR3aa: CASELAGVGHEQFF
v_gene: TRBV27; d_gene: -; abundance: many; j_gene: TRBJ1-1; CDR3nt: TGTGCCAGCAGTTTAAGGCAGGGGTCTATGGCTGAAGCTTTCTTT; CDR3aa: CASSLRQGSMAEAFF
v_gene: TRBV27; d_gene: -; abundance: few; j_gene: TRBJ2-7; CDR3nt: TGTGCCAGCAGTTTATTCCCCGGCAGGTACGAGCAGTACTTC; CDR3aa: CASSLFPGRYEQYF
v_gene: TRBV30; d_gene: -; abundance: many; j_gene: TRBJ2-7; CDR3nt: TGTGCCTGGAAATCTTTGCGGGGTCCCCTCGGCGAGCAGTACTTC; CDR3aa: CAWKSLRGPLGEQYF
v_gene: TRBV5-1; d_gene: -; abundance: few; j_gene: TRBJ2-5; CDR3nt: TGCGCCAGCAGCTTGGATCCTCTAGCACAAGAGACCCAGTACTTC; CDR3aa: CASSLDPLAQETQYF
v_gene: TRBV7-9; d_gene: -; abundance: many; j_gene: TRBJ1-4; CDR3nt: TGTGCCAGCAGCCGTATGCCGCCCGACAGTAATGAAAAACTGTTTTTT; CDR3aa: CASSRMPPDSNEKLFF
v_gene: TRBV27; d_gene: TRBD1; abundance: -; j_gene: TRBJ1-1; CDR3nt: TGTGCCAGCGGAATTGAGGGGACAGGCCTCACTGAAGCTTTCTTT; CDR3aa: CASGIEGTGLTEAFF
v_gene: TRBV9; d_gene: -; abundance: once; j_gene: TRBJ1-1; CDR3nt: TGTGCCAGCAGCGTAGTGGAGCGGGGGAACACTGAAGCTTTCTTT; CDR3aa: CASSVVERGNTEAFF
v_gene: TRBV27; d_gene: TRBD2; abundance: -; j_gene: TRBJ2-1; CDR3nt: TGTGCCAGCAGTCTGAAAAGCGGGAGGGCGGCGTCCTACAATGAGCAGTTCTTC; CDR3aa: CASSLKSGRAASYNEQFF
v_gene: TRBV7-8; d_gene: -; abundance: -; j_gene: TRBJ2-7; CDR3nt: TGTGCCAGCAGCCACGGGACCGCAGCTCCCTACGAGCAGTACTTC; CDR3aa: CASSHGTAAPYEQYF
v_gene: TRBV6-1; d_gene: -; abundance: few; j_gene: TRBJ2-7; CDR3nt: TGTGCCAGCAGTCCTAACTATAGCGAGCAGTACTTC; CDR3aa: CASSPNYSEQYF
v_gene: TRBV10-3; d_gene: TRBD1; abundance: -; j_gene: TRBJ2-7; CDR3nt: TGTGCGGCCAGGGGGTCGAGGGAGCAGTACTTC; CDR3aa: CAARGSREQYF
v_gene: TRBV6-2/TRBV6-3; d_gene: TRBD1; abundance: -; j_gene: TRBJ2-7; CDR3nt: TGTGCCAGCAGTTACGAGGGACAGAGTTACGAGCAGTACTTC; CDR3aa: CASSYEGQSYEQYF
v_gene: TRBV9; d_gene: TRBD2; abundance: -; j_gene: TRBJ2-1; CDR3nt: TGTGCCAGCAGCGTGGAACTAGCGGGAGGTAACAATGAGCAGTTCTTC; CDR3aa: CASSVELAGGNNEQFF
v_gene: TRBV25-1; d_gene: TRBD1; abundance: -; j_gene: TRBJ2-7; CDR3nt: TGTGCCAGCAGTGAATATATGGGGACAGGGGGTTACGAGCAGTACTTC; CDR3aa: CASSEYMGTGGYEQYF
v_gene: TRBV7-2; d_gene: TRBD2; abundance: many; j_gene: TRBJ2-7; CDR3nt: TGTGCCAGCAGGGCTAGCGGGACTGTCTCCTACGAGCAGTACTTC; CDR3aa: CASRASGTVSYEQYF
v_gene: TRBV10-3; d_gene: -; abundance: -; j_gene: TRBJ2-6; CDR3nt: TGTGCCATCAGCGAGTCACGACAGTTCATCTCTGGGGCCAACGTCCTGACTTTC; CDR3aa: CAISESRQFISGANVLTF
v_gene: TRBV2; d_gene: TRBD1; abundance: many; j_gene: TRBJ2-3; CDR3nt: TGTGCCAGCAGTGAAGCTAGGCAGGGGGCGTCAGATACGCAGTATTTT; CDR3aa: CASSEARQGASDTQYF
v_gene: TRBV20-1; d_gene: -; abundance: many; j_gene: TRBJ1-2; CDR3nt: TGCAGTGCTAGCGGGCAGGATAACTATGGCTACACCTTC; CDR3aa: CSASGQDNYGYTF
v_gene: TRBV27; d_gene: TRBD1; abundance: few; j_gene: TRBJ1-2; CDR3nt: TGTGCCAGCAGTCCTCTCTCGACAGGGGCCTATGGCTACACCTTC; CDR3aa: CASSPLSTGAYGYTF
v_gene: TRBV5-5; d_gene: -; abundance: -; j_gene: TRBJ2-5; CDR3nt: TGTGCCAGCAGCTTGGCGCAGACCTTCCAAGAGACCCAGTACTTC; CDR3aa: CASSLAQTFQETQYF
v_gene: TRBV12-3/TRBV12-4; d_gene: -; abundance: few; j_gene: TRBJ2-7; CDR3nt: TGTGCCAGCACTTATGTACCGGGACCTTACGAGCAGTACTTC; CDR3aa: CASTYVPGPYEQYF
v_gene: TRBV28; d_gene: -; abundance: -; j_gene: TRBJ1-3; CDR3nt: TGTGCCAGCAGTTTCCAGGGGTACTTTGGAAACACCATATATTTT; CDR3aa: CASSFQGYFGNTIYF
v_gene: TRBV27; d_gene: TRBD2; abundance: -; j_gene: TRBJ2-1; CDR3nt: TGTGCCAGCAGTTTATTGACTAGCGGGAGCTACAATGAGCAGTTCTTC; CDR3aa: CASSLLTSGSYNEQFF
v_gene: TRBV2; d_gene: -; abundance: -; j_gene: TRBJ1-1; CDR3nt: TGTGCCAGCAGCCTTGCTGGGGGCCTAAGCACTGTAGCTTTCTTT; CDR3aa: CASSLAGGLSTVAFF
v_gene: TRBV5-1; d_gene: TRBD2; abundance: many; j_gene: TRBJ2-7; CDR3nt: TGCGCCAGCAGCTTGGTCCTAGCGGGAGTGATCTACGAGCAGTACTTC; CDR3aa: CASSLVLAGVIYEQYF
v_gene: TRBV7-2; d_gene: -; abundance: few; j_gene: TRBJ2-7; CDR3nt: TGTGCCAGCAGCTTAAACCCTTTCGGTGGGAGTGGGTACGAGCAGTACTTC; CDR3aa: CASSLNPFGGSGYEQYF
v_gene: TRBV27; d_gene: -; abundance: -; j_gene: TRBJ2-1; CDR3nt: TGTGCCAGCAGGATGGCGGGACCGAGCTCCTACAATGAGCAGTTCTTC; CDR3aa: CASRMAGPSSYNEQFF
v_gene: TRBV11-2; d_gene: -; abundance: many; j_gene: TRBJ2-5; CDR3nt: TGTGCCAGCAGCTCTATTTCCTGGTACCAAGAGACCCAGTACTTC; CDR3aa: CASSSISWYQETQYF
v_gene: TRBV27; d_gene: -; abundance: few; j_gene: TRBJ2-6; CDR3nt: TGTGCCAGCAGTTTTCTGCCCAGGGGTGGGGCCAACGTCCTGACTTTC; CDR3aa: CASSFLPRGGANVLTF
v_gene: TRBV12-3/TRBV12-4; d_gene: -; abundance: once; j_gene: TRBJ2-5; CDR3nt: TGTGCCAGCAGCCTAAGGACCCGGGAGACCCAGTACTTC; CDR3aa: CASSLRTRETQYF
v_gene: TRBV5-1; d_gene: -; abundance: -; j_gene: TRBJ2-3; CDR3nt: TGCGCCAGCAGCTTGGGCAGGTTGGGCACAGATACGCAGTATTTT; CDR3aa: CASSLGRLGTDTQYF
v_gene: TRBV7-3; d_gene: TRBD2; abundance: few; j_gene: TRBJ2-7; CDR3nt: TGTGCCAGCAGCCCCTCGGGGGGGGACAACGAGCAGTACTTC; CDR3aa: CASSPSGGDNEQYF
v_gene: TRBV28; d_gene: -; abundance: many; j_gene: TRBJ2-1; CDR3nt: TGTGCCAGCAGTTCACCCGGCGGGACCCAATCCTACAATGAGCAGTTCTTC; CDR3aa: CASSSPGGTQSYNEQFF
v_gene: TRBV6-1; d_gene: -; abundance: once; j_gene: TRBJ1-6; CDR3nt: TGTGCCAGCAGTGAAGCGCGGTATTCACCCCCCCACTTT; CDR3aa: CASSEARYSPPHF
v_gene: TRBV29-1; d_gene: TRBD2; abundance: -; j_gene: TRBJ2-1; CDR3nt: TGCAGCGTTGAAGATGGCGGGAGGCCCAATGAGCAGTTCTTC; CDR3aa: CSVEDGGRPNEQFF
v_gene: TRBV7-9; d_gene: -; abundance: -; j_gene: TRBJ2-3; CDR3nt: TGTGCCGTCCACGGGCGTCAGGATACGCAGTATTTT; CDR3aa: CAVHGRQDTQYF
v_gene: TRBV19; d_gene: -; abundance: -; j_gene: TRBJ2-7; CDR3nt: TGTGCCAGTAGTATCCCCGGACAGAGGAGCTCCTACGAGCAGTACTTC; CDR3aa: CASSIPGQRSSYEQYF
v_gene: TRBV4-3; d_gene: -; abundance: -; j_gene: TRBJ2-7; CDR3nt: TGCGCCAGCAGCCAAGCTGGGGGCACTGCCTACGAGCAGTACTTC; CDR3aa: CASSQAGGTAYEQYF
v_gene: TRBV27; d_gene: -; abundance: -; j_gene: TRBJ2-7; CDR3nt: TGTGCCAGCAGTTTATACCAGTATGCGGACGAGCAGTACTTC; CDR3aa: CASSLYQYADEQYF
v_gene: TRBV6-1; d_gene: -; abundance: -; j_gene: TRBJ2-1; CDR3nt: TGTGCCAGCAGTGCCAGTGCTGAGCAGTTCTTC; CDR3aa: CASSASAEQFF
v_gene: TRBV14; d_gene: -; abundance: -; j_gene: TRBJ1-1; CDR3nt: TGTGCCAGCAGCCAAGAGGATTACGCGAACACTGAAGCTTTCTTT; CDR3aa: CASSQEDYANTEAFF
v_gene: TRBV7-9; d_gene: -; abundance: many; j_gene: TRBJ2-7; CDR3nt: TGTGCCAGCAGCTTAGCGCGGCAGGGAGCCTACGAGCAGTACTTC; CDR3aa: CASSLARQGAYEQYF
v_gene: TRBV20-1; d_gene: TRBD1; abundance: -; j_gene: TRBJ2-4; CDR3nt: TGCAGTGCAAGGGACAGTCACATTCAGTACTTC; CDR3aa: CSARDSHIQYF
v_gene: TRBV27; d_gene: TRBD2; abundance: many; j_gene: TRBJ2-7; CDR3nt: TGTGCCAGCAGTCCGCCGCCACGGGGGGGCAACGAGCAGTACTTC; CDR3aa: CASSPPPRGGNEQYF
v_gene: TRBV7-9; d_gene: -; abundance: few; j_gene: TRBJ2-2; CDR3nt: TGTGCCAGCAGCTCGGATACAGTGACGAACACCGGGGAGCTGTTTTTT; CDR3aa: CASSSDTVTNTGELFF
v_gene: TRBV4-3; d_gene: TRBD1; abundance: -; j_gene: TRBJ1-6; CDR3nt: TGCGCCAGCAGCCAAGATGGTACAGGGGTCAATTCACCCCTCCACTTT; CDR3aa: CASSQDGTGVNSPLHF
v_gene: TRBV5-1; d_gene: -; abundance: -; j_gene: TRBJ1-2; CDR3nt: TGCGCCAGCAGCTCTCACCTCTATGGCTACACCTTC; CDR3aa: CASSSHLYGYTF
v_gene: TRBV7-9; d_gene: TRBD1; abundance: few; j_gene: TRBJ2-7; CDR3nt: TGTGCCAGCAGCCCATCCGGGACAGCCCCTCTCGAGCAGTACTTC; CDR3aa: CASSPSGTAPLEQYF
v_gene: TRBV7-8; d_gene: TRBD2; abundance: many; j_gene: TRBJ2-1; CDR3nt: TGTGCCAGCAGCTTAGGGCTAGCGGGTAAAAATGAGCAGTTCTTC; CDR3aa: CASSLGLAGKNEQFF
v_gene: TRBV29-1; d_gene: -; abundance: few; j_gene: TRBJ2-5; CDR3nt: TGCAGCGTTGACAGGGGCGAAGAAGAGACCCAGTACTTC; CDR3aa: CSVDRGEEETQYF
v_gene: TRBV10-3; d_gene: TRBD1; abundance: many; j_gene: TRBJ2-7; CDR3nt: TGTGCCATCAGTGAGGCGGGACAGGGGATCGACGAGCAGTACTTC; CDR3aa: CAISEAGQGIDEQYF
v_gene: TRBV28; d_gene: TRBD2; abundance: many; j_gene: TRBJ2-3; CDR3nt: TGTGCCAGCAGTTTAGGGACTAGCGGCCTTCGGAGGACAGATACGCAGTATTTT; CDR3aa: CASSLGTSGLRRTDTQYF
v_gene: TRBV19; d_gene: -; abundance: -; j_gene: TRBJ2-1; CDR3nt: TGTGCCAGTAGTATCAAGGATATTCCCTACAATGAGCAGTTCTTC; CDR3aa: CASSIKDIPYNEQFF